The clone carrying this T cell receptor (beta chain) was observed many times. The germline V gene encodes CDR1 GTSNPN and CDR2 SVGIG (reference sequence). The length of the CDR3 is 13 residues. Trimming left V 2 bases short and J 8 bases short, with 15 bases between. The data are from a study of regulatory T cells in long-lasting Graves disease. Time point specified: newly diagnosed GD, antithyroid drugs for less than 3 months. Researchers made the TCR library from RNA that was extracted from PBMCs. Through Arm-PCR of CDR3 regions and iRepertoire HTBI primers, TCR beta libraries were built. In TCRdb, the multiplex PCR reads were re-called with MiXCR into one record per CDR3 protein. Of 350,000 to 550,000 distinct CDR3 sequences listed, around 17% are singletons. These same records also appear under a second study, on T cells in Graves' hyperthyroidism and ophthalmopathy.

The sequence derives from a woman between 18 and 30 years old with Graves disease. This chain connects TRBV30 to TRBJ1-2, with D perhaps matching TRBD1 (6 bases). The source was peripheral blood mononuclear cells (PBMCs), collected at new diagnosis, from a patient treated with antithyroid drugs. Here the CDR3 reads CAWSHGGAEGYTF. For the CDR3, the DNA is TGTGCCTGGAGTCACGGGGGCGCGGAGGGCTACACCTTC.